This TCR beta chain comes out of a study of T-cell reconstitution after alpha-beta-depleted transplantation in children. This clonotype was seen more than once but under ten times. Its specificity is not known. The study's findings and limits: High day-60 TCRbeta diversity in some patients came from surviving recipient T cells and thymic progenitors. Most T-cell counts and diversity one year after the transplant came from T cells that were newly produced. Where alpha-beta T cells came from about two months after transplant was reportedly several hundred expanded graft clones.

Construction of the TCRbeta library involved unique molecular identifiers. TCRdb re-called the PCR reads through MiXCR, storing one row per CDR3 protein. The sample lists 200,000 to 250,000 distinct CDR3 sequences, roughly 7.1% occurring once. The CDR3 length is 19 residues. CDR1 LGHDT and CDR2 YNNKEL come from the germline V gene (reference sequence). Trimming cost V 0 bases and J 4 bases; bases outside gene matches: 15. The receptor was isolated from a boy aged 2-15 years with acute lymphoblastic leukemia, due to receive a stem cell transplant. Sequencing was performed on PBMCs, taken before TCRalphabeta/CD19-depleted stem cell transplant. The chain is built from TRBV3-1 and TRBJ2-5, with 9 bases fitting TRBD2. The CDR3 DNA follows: TGTGCCAGCAGCCAAGAATCAGACGCCGCTAGCGGGGACCTAGAGACCCAGTACTTC. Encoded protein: CASSQESDAASGDLETQYF.